This paragraph covers one T cell receptor (beta chain) sequence. The antigen is unknown. In germline, CDR1 is LGHNT, CDR2 FRNRAP. This CDR3 spans 13 amino acids. V shed 2 bases and J shed 1 base, with 5 bases lying between them. The data stem from a study of T cell responses to AZD1222 COVID-19 vaccine. Background on the study: Some second doses came at about 4 weeks and others at about 12 weeks; these were pooled.

Study-level results: Spike-specific TCRs gained breadth and depth after people received two AZD1222 doses. Nearly half of spike-specific TCRs reportedly target variant regions that are unmutated in the B.1.351 and B.1.1.7 variants. Repertoire sampling happened only post peak T cell response.

Data came from immunoSEQ multiplex PCR; TCRdb stores just in-frame clones and leaves some out. The data contain approximately 120,000 clones, roughly 93% of them singletons. The rearrangement joins TRBV12-5 to TRBJ1-1, with unresolved D. The input for sequencing was peripheral blood, taken on day 0 of AZD1222 vaccination. The TCR originated in an adult in good health. CDR3: CASGLSGNTEAFF. The CDR3 DNA is TGTGCTAGTGGTTTGTCAGGGAACACTGAAGCTTTCTTT.